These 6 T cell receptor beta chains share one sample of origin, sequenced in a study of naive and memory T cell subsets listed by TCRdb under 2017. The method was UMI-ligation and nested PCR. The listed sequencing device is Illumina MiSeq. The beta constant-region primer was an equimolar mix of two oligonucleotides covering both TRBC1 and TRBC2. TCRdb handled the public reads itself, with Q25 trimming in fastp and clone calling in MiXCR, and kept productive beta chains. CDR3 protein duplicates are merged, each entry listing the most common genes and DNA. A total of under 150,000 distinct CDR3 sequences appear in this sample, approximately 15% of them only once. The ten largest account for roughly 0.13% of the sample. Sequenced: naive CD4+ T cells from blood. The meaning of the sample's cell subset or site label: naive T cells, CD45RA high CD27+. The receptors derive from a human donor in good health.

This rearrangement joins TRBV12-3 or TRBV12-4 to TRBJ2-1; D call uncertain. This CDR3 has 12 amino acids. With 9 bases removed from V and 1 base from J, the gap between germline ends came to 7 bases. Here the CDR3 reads CASLGSYNEQFF. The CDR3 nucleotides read TGTGCCAGTTTGGGGTCCTACAATGAGCAGTTCTTC.

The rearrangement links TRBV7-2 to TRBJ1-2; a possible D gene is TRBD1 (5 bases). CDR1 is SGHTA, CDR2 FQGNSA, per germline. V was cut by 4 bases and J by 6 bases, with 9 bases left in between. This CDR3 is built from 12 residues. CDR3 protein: CASSSGPDGYTF. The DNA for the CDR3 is TGTGCCAGCAGCTCGGGGCCTGATGGCTACACCTTC.

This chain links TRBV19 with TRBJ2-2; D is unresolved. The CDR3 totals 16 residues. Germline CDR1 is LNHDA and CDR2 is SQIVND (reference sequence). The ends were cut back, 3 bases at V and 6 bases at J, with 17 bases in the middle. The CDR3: CASSISIPTAAGELFF. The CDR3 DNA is TGTGCCAGTAGTATCTCGATCCCAACGGCGGCCGGGGAGCTGTTTTTT. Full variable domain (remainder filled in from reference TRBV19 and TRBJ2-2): DGGITQSPKYLFRKEGQNVTLSCEQNLNHDAMYWYRQDPGQGLRLIYYSQIVNDFQKGDIAEGYSVSREKKESFPLTVTSAQKNPTAFYLCASSISIPTAAGELFFGEGSRLTVL.

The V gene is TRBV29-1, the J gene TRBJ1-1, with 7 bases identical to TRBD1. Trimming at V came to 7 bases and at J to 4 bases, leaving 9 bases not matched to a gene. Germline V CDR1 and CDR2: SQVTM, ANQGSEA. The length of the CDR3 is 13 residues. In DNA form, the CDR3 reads TGCAGCGGGAGACAGGGTACGGGCACTGAAGCTTTCTTT. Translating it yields CSGRQGTGTEAFF.

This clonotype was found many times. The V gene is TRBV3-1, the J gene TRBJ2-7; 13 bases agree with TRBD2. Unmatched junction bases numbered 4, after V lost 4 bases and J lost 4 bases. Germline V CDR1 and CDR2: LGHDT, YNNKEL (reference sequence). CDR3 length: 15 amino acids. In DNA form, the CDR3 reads TGTGCCAGCAGCCTGGGGACTAGCGGGATATACGAGCAGTACTTC. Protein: CASSLGTSGIYEQYF.

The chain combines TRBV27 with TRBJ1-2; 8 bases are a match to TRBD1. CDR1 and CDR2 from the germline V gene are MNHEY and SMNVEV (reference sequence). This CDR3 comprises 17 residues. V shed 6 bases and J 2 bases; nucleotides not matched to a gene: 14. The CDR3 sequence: CASSPFVGTGLNYGYTF. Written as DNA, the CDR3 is TGTGCCAGCAGCCCATTCGTCGGGACAGGCCTCAACTATGGCTACACCTTC.